The clone carrying this T cell receptor beta chain occurred a few times. Clinicians diagnosed patients from clinical symptoms, serum thyroxine and TRAb, thyroid ultrasound and orbital computed tomography. CDR3 size: 15 residues. The germline CDR1 and CDR2 sequences are MNHEY and SMNVEV (reference sequence). V dropped 2 bases and J dropped 1 base, with 10 bases sitting between them. The record originates from a study of T cells in Graves' hyperthyroidism and ophthalmopathy. RNA transcripts gave rise to amplified TCR beta CDR3 regions. The HTBI primer set served for first-round RT-PCR of the TCR CDR3. MiXCR, run by TCRdb on the multiplex PCR reads, gives a single entry per CDR3 protein. The repertoire holds over 300,000 distinct CDR3 sequences, with 12% to 15% as singletons.

The clonotype comes from a woman aged 40 to 50 with Graves' ophthalmopathy. The V gene is TRBV27, the J gene TRBJ2-3, with D unresolved. Sequenced input: blood. CDR3 bases: TGTGCCAGCAGTTTAGATGGAATCGGCACAGATACGCAGTATTTT. Its translation is CASSLDGIGTDTQYF.